This entry is about one TCR beta chain. Its target is unknown. The CDR3 is made up of 15 amino acids. Per germline, CDR1 SGHNT and CDR2 YYREEE (reference sequence). V was cut by 1 base and J by 1 base, with 11 bases left in between. Per the study methods: In the immunoSEQ data, sequences were junction-only and lacked quality scores, so filtering differed. Clones were sequenced by immunoSEQ multiplex PCR, and TCRdb holds only the in-frame ones, with some missing. The D gene and trimming were derived from the DNA, and the V and J assignments and clone size from that table. The data contain approximately 1.4 million clones, about 98% of them seen just once; the ten biggest clones take up 0.4% to 0.45%. This entry belongs to a study of shared clonotypes between healthy human individuals. Study-level findings and limits: Lower generation probabilities were found for non-shared clonotypes than for those shared by all four donors.

Input material: naive CD4+ T cells sorted from blood. The subset was: CD45RA+ positively selected. The chain couples TRBV5-4 to TRBJ2-5; D ambiguous. This sequence originates from a man younger than 40 in good health. The CDR3 DNA sequence: TGTGCCAGCAGCTTGAAGAAGACGGCCCAAGAGACCCAGTACTTC. Its translation: CASSLKKTAQETQYF.